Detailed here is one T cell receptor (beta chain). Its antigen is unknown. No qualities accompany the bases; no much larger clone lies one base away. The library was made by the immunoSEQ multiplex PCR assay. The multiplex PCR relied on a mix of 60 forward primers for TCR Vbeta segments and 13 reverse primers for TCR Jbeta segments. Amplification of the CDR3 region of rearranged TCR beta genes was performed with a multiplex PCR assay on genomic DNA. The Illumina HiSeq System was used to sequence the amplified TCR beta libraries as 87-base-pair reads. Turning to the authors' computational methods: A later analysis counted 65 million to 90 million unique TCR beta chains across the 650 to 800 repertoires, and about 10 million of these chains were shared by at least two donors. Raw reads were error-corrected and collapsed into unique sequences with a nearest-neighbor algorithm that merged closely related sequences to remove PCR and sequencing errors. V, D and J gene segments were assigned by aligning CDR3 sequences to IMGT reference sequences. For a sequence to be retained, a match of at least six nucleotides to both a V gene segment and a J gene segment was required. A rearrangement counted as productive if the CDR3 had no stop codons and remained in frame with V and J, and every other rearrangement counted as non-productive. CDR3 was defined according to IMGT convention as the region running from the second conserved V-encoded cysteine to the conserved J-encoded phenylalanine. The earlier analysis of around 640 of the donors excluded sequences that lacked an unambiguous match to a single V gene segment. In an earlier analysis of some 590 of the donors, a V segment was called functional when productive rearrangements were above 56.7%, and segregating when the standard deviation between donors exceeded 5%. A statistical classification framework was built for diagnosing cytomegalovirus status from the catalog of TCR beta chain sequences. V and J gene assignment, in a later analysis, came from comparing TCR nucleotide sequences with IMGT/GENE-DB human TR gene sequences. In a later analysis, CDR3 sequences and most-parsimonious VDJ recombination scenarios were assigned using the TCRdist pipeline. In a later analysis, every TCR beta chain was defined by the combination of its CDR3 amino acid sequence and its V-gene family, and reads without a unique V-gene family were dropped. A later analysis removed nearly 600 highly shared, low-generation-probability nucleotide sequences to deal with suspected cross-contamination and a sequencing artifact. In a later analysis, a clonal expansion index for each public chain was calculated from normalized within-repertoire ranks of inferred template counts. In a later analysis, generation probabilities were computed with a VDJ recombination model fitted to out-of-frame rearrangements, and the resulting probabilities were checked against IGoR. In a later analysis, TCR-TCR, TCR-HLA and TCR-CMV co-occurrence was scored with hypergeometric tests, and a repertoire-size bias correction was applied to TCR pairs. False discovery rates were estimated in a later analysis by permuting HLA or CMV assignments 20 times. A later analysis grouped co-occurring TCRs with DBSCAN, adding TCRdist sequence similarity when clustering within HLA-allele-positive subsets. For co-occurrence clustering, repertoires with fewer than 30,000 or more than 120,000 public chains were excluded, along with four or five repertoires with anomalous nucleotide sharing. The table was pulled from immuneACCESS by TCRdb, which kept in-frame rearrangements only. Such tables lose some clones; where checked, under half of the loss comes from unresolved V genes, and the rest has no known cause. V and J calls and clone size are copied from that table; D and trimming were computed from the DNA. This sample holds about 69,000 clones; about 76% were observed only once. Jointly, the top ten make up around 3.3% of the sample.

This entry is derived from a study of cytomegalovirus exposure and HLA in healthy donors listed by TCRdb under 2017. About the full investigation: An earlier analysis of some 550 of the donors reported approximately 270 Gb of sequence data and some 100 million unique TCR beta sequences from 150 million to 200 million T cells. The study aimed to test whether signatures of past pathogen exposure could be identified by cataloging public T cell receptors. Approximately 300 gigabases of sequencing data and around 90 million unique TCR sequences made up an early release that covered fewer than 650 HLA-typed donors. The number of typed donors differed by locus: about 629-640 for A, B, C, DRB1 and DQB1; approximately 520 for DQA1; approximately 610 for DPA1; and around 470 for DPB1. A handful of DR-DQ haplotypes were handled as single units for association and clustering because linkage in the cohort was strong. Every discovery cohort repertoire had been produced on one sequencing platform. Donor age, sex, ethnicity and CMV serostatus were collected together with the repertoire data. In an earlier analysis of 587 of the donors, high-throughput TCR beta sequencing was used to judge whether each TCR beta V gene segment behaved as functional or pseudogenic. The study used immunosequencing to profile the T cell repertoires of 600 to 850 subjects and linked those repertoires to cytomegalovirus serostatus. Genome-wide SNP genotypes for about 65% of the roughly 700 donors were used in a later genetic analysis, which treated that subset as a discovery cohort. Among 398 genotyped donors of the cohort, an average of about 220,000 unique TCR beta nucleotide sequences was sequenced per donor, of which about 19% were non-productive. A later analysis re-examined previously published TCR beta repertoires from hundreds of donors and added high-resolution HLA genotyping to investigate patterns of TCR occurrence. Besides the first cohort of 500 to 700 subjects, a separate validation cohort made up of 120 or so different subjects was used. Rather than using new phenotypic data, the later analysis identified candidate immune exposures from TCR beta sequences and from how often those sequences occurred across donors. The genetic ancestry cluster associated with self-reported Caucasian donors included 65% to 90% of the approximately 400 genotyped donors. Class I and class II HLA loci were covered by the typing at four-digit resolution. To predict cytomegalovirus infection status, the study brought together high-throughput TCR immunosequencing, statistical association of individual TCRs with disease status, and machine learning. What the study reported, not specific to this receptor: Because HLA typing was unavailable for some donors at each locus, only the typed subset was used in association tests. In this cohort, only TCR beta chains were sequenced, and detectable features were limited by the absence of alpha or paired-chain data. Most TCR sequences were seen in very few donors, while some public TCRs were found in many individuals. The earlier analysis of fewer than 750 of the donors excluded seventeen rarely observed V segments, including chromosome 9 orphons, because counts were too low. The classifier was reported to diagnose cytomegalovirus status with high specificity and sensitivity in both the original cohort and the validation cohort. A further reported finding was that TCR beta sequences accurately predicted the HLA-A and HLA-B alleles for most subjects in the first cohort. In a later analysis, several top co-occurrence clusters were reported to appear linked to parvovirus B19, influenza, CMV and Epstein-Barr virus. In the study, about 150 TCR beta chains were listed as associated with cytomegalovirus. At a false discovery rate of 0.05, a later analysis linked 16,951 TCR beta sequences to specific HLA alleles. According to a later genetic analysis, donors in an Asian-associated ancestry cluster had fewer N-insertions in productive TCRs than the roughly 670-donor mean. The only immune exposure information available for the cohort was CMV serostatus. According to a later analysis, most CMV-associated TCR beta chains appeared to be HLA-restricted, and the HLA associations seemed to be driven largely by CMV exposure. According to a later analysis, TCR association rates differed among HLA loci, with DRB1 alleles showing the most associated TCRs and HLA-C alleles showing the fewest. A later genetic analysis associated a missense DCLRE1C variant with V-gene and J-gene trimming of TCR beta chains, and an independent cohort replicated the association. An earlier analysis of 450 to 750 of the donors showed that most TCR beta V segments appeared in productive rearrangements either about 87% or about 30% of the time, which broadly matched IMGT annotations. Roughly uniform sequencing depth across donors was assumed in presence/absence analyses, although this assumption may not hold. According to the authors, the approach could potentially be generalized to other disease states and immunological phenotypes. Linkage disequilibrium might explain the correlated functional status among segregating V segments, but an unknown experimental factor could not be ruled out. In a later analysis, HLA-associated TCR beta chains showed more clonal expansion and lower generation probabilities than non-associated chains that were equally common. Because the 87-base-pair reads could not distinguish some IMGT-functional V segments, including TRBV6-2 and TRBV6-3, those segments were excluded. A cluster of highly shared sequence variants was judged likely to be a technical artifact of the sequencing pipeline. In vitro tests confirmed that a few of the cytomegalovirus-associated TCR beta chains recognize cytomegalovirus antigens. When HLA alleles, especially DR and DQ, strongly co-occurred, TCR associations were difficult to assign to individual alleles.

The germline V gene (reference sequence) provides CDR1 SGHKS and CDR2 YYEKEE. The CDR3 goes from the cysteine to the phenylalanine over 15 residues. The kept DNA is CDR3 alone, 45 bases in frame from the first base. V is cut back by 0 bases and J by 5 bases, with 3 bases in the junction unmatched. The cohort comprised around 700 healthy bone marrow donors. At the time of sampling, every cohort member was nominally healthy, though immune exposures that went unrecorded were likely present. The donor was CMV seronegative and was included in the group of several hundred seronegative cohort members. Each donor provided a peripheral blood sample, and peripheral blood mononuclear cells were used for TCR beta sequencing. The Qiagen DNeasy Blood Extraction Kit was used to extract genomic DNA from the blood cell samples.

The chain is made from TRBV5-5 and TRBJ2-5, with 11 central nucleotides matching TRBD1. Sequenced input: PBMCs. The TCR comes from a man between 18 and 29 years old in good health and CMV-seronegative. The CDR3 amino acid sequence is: CASSLEDRGHETQYF. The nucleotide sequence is TGTGCCAGCAGCTTGGAGGACAGGGGGCACGAGACCCAGTACTTC.